Shown below are 10 T cell receptor beta chains from a single sample sequenced in a study of CD8+ T cells in alopecia areata. The treatment here: oral pan-JAK inhibitor, 5-10 mg twice daily. Extracted RNA was reverse transcribed, and the resulting cDNA served as sequencing template. Libraries were prepared by immunoSEQ multiplex PCR; TCRdb keeps only in-frame clonotypes and omits some of them. The sample contains around 86,000 clones, 70% to 80% of which appear only once. This sample comprised CD8+ T cells sorted from blood, obtained between weeks 43 and 45, from a patient treated with tofacitinib. Receptors originate from a human donor with alopecia areata.

This clone appeared once. The chain has TRBV5-6 and TRBJ2-4; D perhaps matches TRBD2 (6 bases). Germline V gives CDR1 SGHDT, CDR2 YYEEEE. The CDR3 loop spans 14 amino acids. The ends were cut back, 3 bases at V and 9 bases at J, with 16 bases in the middle. The CDR3 DNA reads TGTGCCAGCAGCTCGATGGGGGGAAAGGGCATTCAGTACTTC. Translating gives CASSSMGGKGIQYF.

This chain connects TRBV5-6 to TRBJ2-1; D possibly corresponds to TRBD2 (6 bases). The V gene lost 1 base and the J gene lost 6 bases, with 11 bases spanning the gap. Germline CDR1 and CDR2: SGHDT and YYEEEE. The CDR3 is 14 residues long. For the CDR3, the DNA is TGTGCCAGCAGCTTGTCCCCCGGGGGCAATGAGCAGTTCTTC. This sequence encodes CASSLSPGGNEQFF.

V usage is TRBV7-8 and J usage is TRBJ1-5; D unresolved. CDR3 length: 13 amino acids. The V and J ends lost 3 bases and 0 bases respectively, with 3 bases between them. Germline V gives CDR1 SGHVS, CDR2 FQNEAQ. CDR3 amino acids: CASSLNSNQPQHF. CDR3 bases: TGTGCCAGCAGCTTGAATAGCAATCAGCCCCAGCATTTT.

V and J are TRBV25-1 and TRBJ2-2; 7 nucleotides match TRBD1. CDR1 and CDR2 (germline): MGHDK, SYGVNS. V trimming: 11 bases; J trimming: 6 bases; junction bases outside the gene matches: 6. The CDR3 length is 12 residues. The CDR3: CAGRQGAGELFF. CDR3 DNA sequence: TGTGCCGGTCGACAGGGTGCCGGGGAGCTGTTTTTT.

This clone came up once. This chain uses TRBV2 with TRBJ2-3, with TRBD1 matching 8 bases. In germline, CDR1 is SNHLY, CDR2 FYNNEI. V shed 8 bases, J shed 5 bases, and the junction held 12 bases outside the gene matches. The CDR3 is made up of 15 amino acids. CDR3 residues: CASGRTGSLGDTQYF. The DNA of the CDR3 is TGTGCCAGCGGGCGGACAGGGTCCCTGGGAGATACGCAGTATTTT.

This clone was seen only once. V is TRBV9 and J is TRBJ1-1; no firm D call. The CDR3 consists of 16 residues. V was trimmed by 3 bases and J by 3 bases, leaving 18 bases between them. Germline V lookup: CDR1 SGDLS, CDR2 YYNGEE. The CDR3 protein is CASSAPRRDVDTEAFF. The DNA of the CDR3 is TGTGCCAGCAGCGCCCCACGGCGGGATGTCGACACTGAAGCTTTCTTT.

This clone was picked up a small number of times. The chain has TRBV14 and TRBJ2-3; D could derive from TRBD1 or TRBD2 (5 bases each). V was shortened by 4 bases and J by 6 bases, with 20 bases between the two germline ends. Germline V gene lookup returns CDR1 SGHDN and CDR2 FVKESK. This CDR3 region has 16 residues. The CDR3 reads CASSRGVETVMDTQYF. CDR3 DNA sequence: TGTGCCAGCAGCCGAGGGGTAGAGACTGTGATGGATACGCAGTATTTT.

The chain carries TRBV27 and TRBJ1-2; D is unclear. The CDR3 has 15 residues. V lost 8 bases, J lost 4 bases, and 20 bases lay in between. Germline assignment: CDR1 MNHEY and CDR2 SMNVEV (reference sequence). The CDR3 DNA is TGTGCCAGCCGTCCTCCTAGCTTCCGAGTCTATGGCTACACCTTC. Amino acid sequence: CASRPPSFRVYGYTF.

Only one count was recorded for this clone. This chain links TRBV15 with TRBJ2-1, with D possibly matching TRBD2 (5 bases). This CDR3 comprises 14 residues. The germline V gene encodes CDR1 LNHNV and CDR2 YYDKDF (reference sequence). V lost 0 bases and J 15 bases, leaving 18 bases between the germline ends. In DNA, the CDR3 is TGTGCCACCAGCAGAGATCGGCCAGCGGAAAGATGGTTCTTC. Translated: CATSRDRPAERWFF.

V usage is TRBV6-6 and J usage is TRBJ2-3, with no clear D. The CDR3 spans 14 residues. In germline, CDR1 is MNHNY, CDR2 SVGAGI (reference sequence). Trimming removed 0 bases from V and 2 bases from J, with 6 bases in between. The chain's CDR3 is CASSYSGYTDTQYF. CDR3 nucleotides: TGTGCCAGCAGTTACTCCGGATACACAGATACGCAGTATTTT.